This T cell receptor (beta chain) was captured in a study of immune cell composition in non-small cell lung cancer. Study-wide context: Lung adenocarcinoma or squamous carcinoma made up most tumours. Study findings and constraints: Top 10 clone scores and clonality were higher in squamous than adenocarcinoma. Tumour-reactive clones were not shown to match dominant in vivo tumour clones. TIL tumour reactivity correlated with maximal tumour-associated clone frequency in adenocarcinoma.

This clone was detected only once. Its matching antigen is unknown. Profiling relied on immunoSEQ multiplex PCR, and the TCRdb table lists in-frame clones only, not all of them. This table has some 9,200 clones, less than 80% appearing once. V trimming: 7 bases; J trimming: 7 bases; junction bases outside the gene matches: 10. Germline CDR1 and CDR2: SQVTM and ANQGSEA. This CDR3 spans 13 amino acids. Sample: lung tumor tissue. This clonotype was sampled from a human donor with non-small cell lung cancer. The chain couples TRBV29-1 to TRBJ2-7; 10 bases are a match to TRBD1. CDR3 residues: CSAMGQGKREQYF. The CDR3 region has the DNA TGCAGCGCCATGGGACAGGGGAAGAGAGAGCAGTACTTC.